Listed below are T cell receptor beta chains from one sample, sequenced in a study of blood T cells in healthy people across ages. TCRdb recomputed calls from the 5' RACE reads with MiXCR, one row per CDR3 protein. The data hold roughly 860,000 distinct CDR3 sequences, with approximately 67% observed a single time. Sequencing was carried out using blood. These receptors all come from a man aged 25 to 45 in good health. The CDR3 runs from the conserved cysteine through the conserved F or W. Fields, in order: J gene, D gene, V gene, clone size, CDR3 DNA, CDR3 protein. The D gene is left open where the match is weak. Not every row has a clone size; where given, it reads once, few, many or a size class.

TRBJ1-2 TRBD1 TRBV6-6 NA TGTGCCAGCAGTTCCCGACAGGGGGATTTTAATGGCTACACCTTC CASSSRQGDFNGYTF
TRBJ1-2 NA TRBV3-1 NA TGTGCCAGCAGCCAAGATCGGAGGGCAGGGGCTGGCTACACCTTC CASSQDRRAGAGYTF
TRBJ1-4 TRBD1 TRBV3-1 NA TGTGCCAGCAGCCCCAGGACAGGCTTTAATGAAAAACTGTTTTTT CASSPRTGFNEKLFF
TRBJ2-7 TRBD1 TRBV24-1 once TGTGCCACCAGTGATGTGGGGGACAGCCGCTACGAGCAGTACTTC CATSDVGDSRYEQYF
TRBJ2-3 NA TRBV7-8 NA TGTGCCAGCAGCCCCATTTGGCAACCCACAGATACGCAGTATTTT CASSPIWQPTDTQYF
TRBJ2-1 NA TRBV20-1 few TGCAGTGGGGACCCTCACAATGAGCAGTTCTTC CSGDPHNEQFF
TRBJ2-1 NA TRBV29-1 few TGCAGCGTTGAGAGGTCGGCGACACCCGGAAAGCAGTTCTTC CSVERSATPGKQFF
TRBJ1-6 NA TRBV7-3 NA TGTGCCAGCAGCCTACTCCCTCCGGGGGGCCGTTATAATTCACCCCTCCACTTT CASSLLPPGGRYNSPLHF
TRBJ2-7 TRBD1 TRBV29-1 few TGCAGCGTGGACGAACAGGGGGGCTACGAGCAGTACTTC CSVDEQGGYEQYF
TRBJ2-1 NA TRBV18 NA TGTGCCAGCTCACGAAACAGGGACGATGAGCAGTTCTTC CASSRNRDDEQFF
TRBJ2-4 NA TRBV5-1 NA TGCGCCAGCAGCTTGGCGGGGGACACCCGAAGGAACATTCAGTACTTC CASSLAGDTRRNIQYF
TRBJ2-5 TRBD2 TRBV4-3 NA TGCGCCAGTAGCCAAGAGGGACTACTTGGAGAGACCCAGTACTTC CASSQEGLLGETQYF
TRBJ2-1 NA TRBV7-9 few TGTGCCAGCAGCTCCCAGGGAATCTCCTACAATGAGCAGTTCTTC CASSSQGISYNEQFF
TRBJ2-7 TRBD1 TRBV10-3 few TGTGCCATCAGTGAGTCGAATACAGGGGGATTATACGAGCAGTACTTC CAISESNTGGLYEQYF
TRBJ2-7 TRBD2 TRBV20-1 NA TGCAGTGCTAGATCCCTGGGACTAGAAAGTTCCGAGCAGTACTTC CSARSLGLESSEQYF
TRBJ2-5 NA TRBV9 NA TGTGCCAGCAGCGCAAGGGGGCGGGGGGAGACCCAGTACTTC CASSARGRGETQYF
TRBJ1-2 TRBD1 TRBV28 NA TGTGCCAGCAGTTCGTCGTTCGGGACAGGGGCGTTTAACTATGGCTACACCTTC CASSSSFGTGAFNYGYTF
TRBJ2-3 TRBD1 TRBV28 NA TGTACCAGCAGTTTTAGGGACAGGGGGCCAGAAGATACGCAGTATTTT CTSSFRDRGPEDTQYF
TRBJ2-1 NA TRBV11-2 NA TGTGCCAGCACTCCGGCGACAGGCGCCAATGAGCAGTTCTTC CASTPATGANEQFF
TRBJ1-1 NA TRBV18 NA TGTGCCAGCTCACCACCGGGGGGTGACACTGAAGCTTTCTTT CASSPPGGDTEAFF
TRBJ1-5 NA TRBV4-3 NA TGCGCCAGCAGCCAAAGGAGGGGCAATCAGCCCCAGCATTTT CASSQRRGNQPQHF
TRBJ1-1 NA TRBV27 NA TGTGCCAGCAGTTTAGGGCAGCAAGCTTTCTTT CASSLGQQAFF
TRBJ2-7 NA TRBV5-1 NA TGCGCCAGCAGCTTGGGAATGTACGAGCAGTACTTC CASSLGMYEQYF
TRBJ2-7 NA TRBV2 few TGTGCCAGTCGAAAGGTCCTAAGCTACGAGCAGTACTTC CASRKVLSYEQYF
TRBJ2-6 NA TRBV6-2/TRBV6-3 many TGTGCCAGCAGTTACTCAGGGGCTGGGGCCAACGTCCTGACTTTC CASSYSGAGANVLTF
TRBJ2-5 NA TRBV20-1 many TGCAGTGCTAGAGTCGTACCAGGGGTTCAAGAGACCCAGTACTTC CSARVVPGVQETQYF
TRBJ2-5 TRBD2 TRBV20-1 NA TGCAGTGCTATCCTACCAGTGCGGGGGATGGACGGAGAGACCCAGTACTTC CSAILPVRGMDGETQYF
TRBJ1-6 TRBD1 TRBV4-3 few TGCGCCAGCAGCCTGACCGGGACAGGGGCGGAGTATTCACCCCTCCACTTT CASSLTGTGAEYSPLHF
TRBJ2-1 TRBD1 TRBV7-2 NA TGTGCCAGCAGCTTATTTGGACAGGGGCGGGATGAGCAGTTCTTC CASSLFGQGRDEQFF
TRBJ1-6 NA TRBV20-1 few TGCAGTGCTAGAGAAGCCAGGGCGGCCTCTTATAATTCACCCCTCCACTTT CSAREARAASYNSPLHF
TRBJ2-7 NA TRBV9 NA TGTGCCAGCAGCGTAGGTGGGGGGGGGCAAATCTCCTACGAGCAGTACTTC CASSVGGGGQISYEQYF
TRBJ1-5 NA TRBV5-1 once TGCGCCAGCAGCTTTTCAGGCTTCCATCCCAATCAGCCCCAGCATTTT CASSFSGFHPNQPQHF
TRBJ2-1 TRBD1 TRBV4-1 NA TGCGCCAGCAGCCAACCGGGACAGGAGAGCTCCTACAATGAGCAGTTCTTC CASSQPGQESSYNEQFF
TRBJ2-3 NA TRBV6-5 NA TGTGCCAGCTTTCAGGGGTTCACAGATACGCAGTATTTT CASFQGFTDTQYF
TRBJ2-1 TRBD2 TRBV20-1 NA TGCAGTGCGAGTCGACTAGCGGGGGGCTCCTACAATGAGCAGTTCTTC CSASRLAGGSYNEQFF
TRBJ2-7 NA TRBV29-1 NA TGCAGCGTAGAAACCATAACTTCCTACGAGCAGTACTTC CSVETITSYEQYF
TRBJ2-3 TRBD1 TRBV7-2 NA TGTGCCAGCAGCACTTCGGACAGGGGGAGCACAGATACGCAGTATTTT CASSTSDRGSTDTQYF
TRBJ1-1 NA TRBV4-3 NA TGCGCCAGCAGCCAAGATCGACCGGTGAACACTGAAGCTTTCTTT CASSQDRPVNTEAFF
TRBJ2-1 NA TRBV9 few TGTGCCAGCAGCGTAGAAAGGGCTAGTTACAATGAGCAGTTCTTC CASSVERASYNEQFF
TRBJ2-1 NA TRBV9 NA TGTGCCAGCAGCCCCGCAGGGAGCTACAATGAGCAGTTCTTC CASSPAGSYNEQFF
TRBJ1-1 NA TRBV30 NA TGTGCCTGGATTTCTGAACTGAACACTGAAGCTTTCTTT CAWISELNTEAFF
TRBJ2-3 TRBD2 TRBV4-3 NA TGCGCCAGCAGCCAAGACGGGTGGGCTAGCGGGGGTGGAGATACGCAGTATTTT CASSQDGWASGGGDTQYF
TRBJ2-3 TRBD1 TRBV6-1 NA TGTGCCAGCAGTGAAGCTACAGGGGTCGGGGATACGCAGTATTTT CASSEATGVGDTQYF
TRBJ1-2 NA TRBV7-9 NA TGTGCCAGCAGTTTGGGGGGCGATGGCTACACCTTC CASSLGGDGYTF
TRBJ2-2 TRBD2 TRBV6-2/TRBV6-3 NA TGTGCCAGCAGTTATGGACTAGCGGGCGTCACCGGGGAGCTGTTTTTT CASSYGLAGVTGELFF
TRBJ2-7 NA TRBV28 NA TGTGCCAGCAGGGGCCGGGACGCGGGTACCTACGAGCAGTACTTC CASRGRDAGTYEQYF
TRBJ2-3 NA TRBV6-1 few TGTGCCAGCAACTTCTTGGATACGCAGTATTTT CASNFLDTQYF
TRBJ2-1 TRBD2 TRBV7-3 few TGTGCCAGCAGCTCTTTAGCGGGGGGGCTGAATGAGCAGTTCTTC CASSSLAGGLNEQFF
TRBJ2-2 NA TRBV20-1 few TGCAGTGCTAAAGGACGGTCCACCGGGGAGCTGTTTTTT CSAKGRSTGELFF
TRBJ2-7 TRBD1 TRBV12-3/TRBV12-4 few TGTGCCAGCAGTATGACAGGGTACGTCTACGAGCAGTACTTC CASSMTGYVYEQYF
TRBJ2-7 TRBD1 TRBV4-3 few TGCGCCAGCAGCCAATTGAAGACAGGGGGCTATATCTACGAGCAGTACTTC CASSQLKTGGYIYEQYF
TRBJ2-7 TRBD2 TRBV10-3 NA TGTGCCATCAGTGACCTGAAGCGGGGGGCAGCCTCCTACGAGCAGTACTTC CAISDLKRGAASYEQYF